The sequence of this T cell receptor beta chain was determined in a study of early T cells in non-severe SARS-CoV-2 infection (dated by TCRdb to about 2021). Study-level background: Because TCR sequencing relied on bulk RNA taken from unsorted whole blood, pairing of alpha and beta chains was not possible.

This was a case-control study nested in a cohort of healthcare workers in London, UK, who had nasopharyngeal swab PCR tests and blood samples taken every week. Healthcare workers were recruited between 23 and 31 March 2020, during the week of the UK lockdown, and were followed weekly for up to about 15 weeks. This clonotype occurred a few times. It lacks a known antigen. No much larger clonotype is one base removed from it; base qualities were not supplied. Paper-wide results and their limitations: Matching against VDJdb was skewed toward anti-spike CD8 responses, likely underestimated virus-specific expansions, and missed private and CD4 specificities.

Library preparation used 5' RACE. For sequencing, a NextSeq 500 was employed. In the TCR library protocol, unique molecular identifiers were attached to individual cDNA molecules to correct for PCR bias and sequencing error. TCR alpha and beta chains were both sequenced, and the abundances of alpha and beta sequences in each sample were closely correlated with each other. As for the authors' bioinformatics: Decombinator V4 was used to perform V gene, J gene and CDR3 annotation of TCR sequences. Expanded TCRs were defined as changing significantly between any two time points under a Poisson model with p below 0.0001. TCR abundances were normalised to the total number of TCRs sequenced in each sample and reported as counts per million. VDJdb, accessed on 1 November 2021, was searched for TCRs annotated for CMV, EBV and SARS-CoV-2, and TCRs annotated for more than one antigen were excluded. The raw public reads went through TCRdb reprocessing: fastp at Q25, MiXCR clone calling, in-frame beta chains kept. CDR3 protein duplicates are merged, each entry listing the most common genes and DNA. Clone size and V and J calls follow TCRdb, not the original study. In this sample the table shows roughly 120,000 distinct CDR3 sequences, approximately 12% of which occur a single time. The ten largest account for 3.5% to 4% of the sample.

The starting material was whole blood, obtained at baseline. The TCR originated in an adult who was a healthcare worker with PCR-confirmed SARS-CoV-2 infection or an uninfected control (not recorded which).

The sequence in DNA is TGTGCCAGCAATGAGGGGATTAGGACCTACGAGCAGTACTTC. Translated, it reads CASNEGIRTYEQYF. The chain uses TRBV6-6 and TRBJ2-7, with the D call perhaps TRBD1 or TRBD2, as 5 bases match in each case. Reading the germline V gene (reference sequence) gives CDR1 MNHNY and CDR2 SVGAGI. Including the terminal cysteine and phenylalanine, the CDR3 comprises 14 residues. Just CDR3 DNA is preserved here, 42 bases in frame from base 1. A distance of 15 bases separates the germline ends of V and J, which lose 7 bases and 2 bases respectively.